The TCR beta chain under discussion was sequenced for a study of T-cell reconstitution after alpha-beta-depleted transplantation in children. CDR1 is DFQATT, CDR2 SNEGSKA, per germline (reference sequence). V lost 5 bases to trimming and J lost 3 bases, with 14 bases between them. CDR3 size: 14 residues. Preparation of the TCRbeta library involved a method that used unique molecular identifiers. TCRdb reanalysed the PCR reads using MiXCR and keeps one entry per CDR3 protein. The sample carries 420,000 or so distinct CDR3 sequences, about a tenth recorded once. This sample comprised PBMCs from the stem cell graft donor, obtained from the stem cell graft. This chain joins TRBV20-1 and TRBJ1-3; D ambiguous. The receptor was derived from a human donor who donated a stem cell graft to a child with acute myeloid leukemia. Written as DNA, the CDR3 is TGCAGTGCTGTATTCGACTTGGATGGAAACACCATATATTTT. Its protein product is CSAVFDLDGNTIYF.